This TCR beta chain comes out of a study of T cell repertoires in cytomegalovirus infection. Study information: Both a matching HLA type and CMV infection were indicated by public TCR beta signatures. Whole-study results and caveats: CMV carriers with the relevant HLA were identified by cumulative public TCR beta family frequency. HLA-C-restricted CMV-specific TCR beta clonotypes prevailed in the ex vivo response.

A word on this clonotype: What it binds is unknown.

TCRdb fed the reads into MiXCR, producing one record per CDR3 protein. The repertoire holds around 550,000 distinct CDR3 sequences, with roughly 29% as singletons. The CDR3 is 16 residues long. Germline V CDR1 and CDR2: SGHKS, YYEKEE (reference sequence). V trimming: 4 bases; J trimming: 0 bases; junction bases outside the gene matches: 6. This chain connects TRBV5-5 to TRBJ2-5; 10 bases align to TRBD2. Source material: PBMCs. This clonotype was sampled from a human donor in good health (CMV status not recorded). Some clones in this sample may be carry-over from other donors' samples. The CDR3 coding sequence is TGTGCCAGCAGCATAGGACTAGCGGATTACCAAGAGACCCAGTACTTC. Translated, it gives CASSIGLADYQETQYF.